This T cell receptor (beta chain) came from a study of blood T cell repertoires in COVID-19. A word on this clone: The sample carries other DNA sequences with the same CDR3.

The CDR3 runs 14 residues. CDR1 is SGHRS and CDR2 is YFSETQ in the germline V gene. With 4 bases removed from V and 1 base from J, the gap between germline ends came to 11 bases. TCRdb's table, derived via immunoSEQ multiplex PCR, lists solely in-frame clones and lacks some. In the table there are approximately 270,000 clones, roughly 88% of which are singletons. The V call is TRBV5-1, the J call TRBJ1-1; maybe TRBD1 (5 bases). Sequencing was performed on peripheral blood. The clonotype was recovered from a woman in her sixties or seventies with acute or convalescent COVID-19. CDR3 amino acids: CASSLGTANTEAFF. The CDR3 nucleotides read TGCGCCAGCAGCCTCGGGACTGCGAACACTGAAGCTTTCTTT.